Each of the 27 T cell receptor beta chains below was sequenced from the same sample in a study of cytomegalovirus exposure and HLA in healthy donors. Primers for the PCR totalled 60 Vbeta and 13 Jbeta. Method: immunoSEQ multiplex PCR; TCRdb's copy keeps in-frame clones and lacks some. The sample includes just under 80,000 clones, around 84% seen only once; the top ten take 4.5%. Sequencing was performed on PBMCs. The source is a man aged 35-49 years in good health and CMV-seronegative.

The table lists this clone with a count of one. J is TRBJ2-1 and V is TRBV11-2; the match to TRBD2 covers 10 bases. The V gene end was trimmed by 5 bases and the J gene end by 8 bases; junction bases not matched to a gene: 15. Germline CDR1 reads SGHAT; CDR2 reads FQNNGV. The CDR3 totals 17 residues. The CDR3 is CASSVVTGTSVTYEQFF. The CDR3 DNA sequence: TGTGCCAGCAGCGTAGTCACCGGGACTAGCGTTACCTATGAGCAGTTCTTC.

This chain uses TRBV5-1 with TRBJ2-7, with D perhaps TRBD1 (6 bases). The CDR3 is 12 amino acids. The V gene lost 4 bases and the J gene lost 7 bases, with 12 bases spanning the gap. The germline V gene encodes CDR1 SGHRS and CDR2 YFSETQ. The DNA of the CDR3 is TGCGCCAGCAGCCCCACAGGGCGAGAGCAGTACTTC. Its translation: CASSPTGREQYF.

This clone was recorded only once. This sequence joins TRBV6-5 and TRBJ2-5; 8 bases are shared with TRBD1. In germline, CDR1 is MNHEY, CDR2 SVGAGI. The CDR3 is 15 amino acids. Trimming cost V 5 bases and J 5 bases; bases outside gene matches: 10. CDR3 region: CASSNRGSPWETQYF. DNA for the CDR3: TGTGCCAGCAGTAACAGGGGGAGCCCTTGGGAGACCCAGTACTTC.

This clone came up once. This chain uses TRBV7-2 with TRBJ2-5, with 16 bases identical to TRBD2. Trimming took 4 bases from V and 4 from J; bases not matched to a gene: 3. There are 16 residues in the CDR3. The V gene's germline CDR1 is SGHTA and CDR2 FQGNSA. This CDR3 is CASSWGLAGGGETQYF. The CDR3 DNA follows: TGTGCCAGCAGCTGGGGACTAGCGGGAGGGGGAGAGACCCAGTACTTC. Supplemented by reference TRBV7-2 and TRBJ2-5, the full variable domain reads GAGVSQSPSNKVTEKGKDVELRCDPISGHTALYWYRQSLGQGLEFLIYFQGNSAPDKSGLPSDRFSAERTGGSVSTLTIQRTQQEDSAVYLCASSWGLAGGGETQYFGPGTRLLVL.

This clone was seen once. This chain uses TRBV20-1 with TRBJ2-1, with D uncertain. The CDR3 consists of 10 residues. V lost 7 bases to trimming and J lost 4 bases, with 5 bases between them. Germline loops: CDR1 DFQATT, CDR2 SNEGSKA (reference sequence). DNA for the CDR3: TGCAGTGGAGATTACAATGAGCAGTTCTTC. The encoded protein is CSGDYNEQFF.

This clone has just one count. The chain is built from TRBV28 and TRBJ1-1; D remains unclear. Germline CDR1 reads MDHEN; CDR2 reads SYDVKM. V was clipped by 5 bases and J by 0 bases, with 7 bases between them. CDR3 length equals 13 residues. The CDR3 loop reads CASSPYMNTEAFF. The CDR3 region has the DNA TGTGCCAGCAGTCCTTATATGAACACTGAAGCTTTCTTT.

J is TRBJ1-4 and V is TRBV7-2; D ambiguous. V was shortened by 6 bases and J by 5 bases, with 10 bases between the two germline ends. CDR1 SGHTA and CDR2 FQGNSA come from the germline V gene. The CDR3 consists of 13 residues. The CDR3 loop is CASSVHRNEKLFF. The CDR3 DNA is TGTGCCAGCAGTGTACACCGAAATGAAAAACTGTTTTTT.

The chain links TRBV7-3 to TRBJ2-1; TRBD2 agrees at 8 bases. With V trimmed by 1 base and J by 0 bases, 11 bases remained unmatched. The germline gives CDR1 SGHTA, CDR2 FQGTGA. The CDR3 runs to 19 residues. CDR3 sequence: CASSLNGAGGTSSYNEQFF. The CDR3 DNA reads as TGTGCCAGCAGCTTAAATGGCGCGGGAGGAACCAGCTCCTACAATGAGCAGTTCTTC.

The chain carries TRBV19 and TRBJ2-2; 9 bases fit TRBD2. V lost 9 bases, J lost 5 bases, and 7 bases stayed unmatched. Germline V lookup: CDR1 LNHDA, CDR2 SQIVND (reference sequence). This CDR3 region has 14 residues. CDR3 nucleotide sequence: TGTGCCAGCCGTAGCGGGAGCGGTACCGGGGAGCTGTTTTTT. Translated, it gives CASRSGSGTGELFF.

The rearrangement uses TRBV29-1 and TRBJ2-3, with 10 bases aligning to TRBD2. CDR1 SQVTM and CDR2 ANQGSEA come from the germline V gene. The CDR3 is 14 residues long. J was trimmed by 4 bases and V by 8 bases; bases with no gene match: 9. CDR3 sequence reads: CSLAAGGPSDTQYF. The CDR3 region has the DNA TGCAGCCTAGCAGCGGGAGGGCCTTCAGATACGCAGTATTTT.

This clone has a single count. J is TRBJ2-3 and V is TRBV4-3, with 7 bases aligning to TRBD1. The CDR3 extends over 15 amino acids. Losses at the gene ends were 0 bases for V and 6 bases for J; bases not matched to a gene: 6. The V gene's germline CDR1 is LGHNA and CDR2 YSLEER. Written as DNA, the CDR3 is TGCGCCAGCAGCCAAGATAGGGGGCTAGGTGATACGCAGTATTTT. As protein: CASSQDRGLGDTQYF.

This clone was seen only once. The CDR3 DNA reads TGTGCCACCAGCTATACAGGGGGCCTTCAGACCCAGTACTTC. Protein product: CATSYTGGLQTQYF. V and J are TRBV15 and TRBJ2-5; 9 nucleotides match TRBD1. Germline V lookup: CDR1 LNHNV, CDR2 YYDKDF (reference sequence). J lost 6 bases, V lost 5 bases, and 7 bases had no gene match. This CDR3 region has 14 residues. The complete variable domain, with remaining parts taken from reference TRBV15 and TRBJ2-5, reads DAMVIQNPRYQVTQFGKPVTLSCSQTLNHNVMYWYQQKSSQAPKLLFHYYDKDFNNEADTPDNFQSRRPNTSFCFLDIRSPGLGDTAMYLCATSYTGGLQTQYFGPGTRLLVL.

This clone showed up just once. The chain links TRBV5-5 to TRBJ2-1, with a possible D match to TRBD1 (6 bases). Germline-derived CDR1 and CDR2 are SGHKS and YYEKEE (reference sequence). Trimming took 4 bases from V and 8 from J, leaving 16 bases between them. The CDR3 length is 14 residues. CDR3 in DNA: TGTGCCAGCAGCCTCCTTGGGACATATCATGAGCAGTTCTTC. This gives the protein CASSLLGTYHEQFF. The full variable domain, completed using reference TRBV5-5 and TRBJ2-1, is DAGVTQSPTHLIKTRGQQVTLRCSPISGHKSVSWYQQVLGQGPQFIFQYYEKEERGRGNFPDRFSARQFPNYSSELNVNALLLGDSALYLCASSLLGTYHEQFFGPGTRLTVL.

The chain recombines TRBV7-2 with TRBJ2-6, with D possibly TRBD1 on 6 matching bases. V dropped 6 bases and J dropped 0 bases, with 9 bases sitting between them. The CDR3 covers 15 residues. CDR1 and CDR2 from the germline V gene are SGHTA and FQGNSA. In DNA, the CDR3 is TGTGCCAGCAGTCAACAGGGCTCTGGGGCCAACGTCCTGACTTTC. Translated, it gives CASSQQGSGANVLTF.

The V call is TRBV28, the J call TRBJ1-2; a possible D gene is TRBD1 (6 bases). This CDR3 is built from 12 residues. Germline V lookup: CDR1 MDHEN, CDR2 SYDVKM. The V end lost 2 bases, the J end lost 7 bases, and 8 bases lay between the germline ends. This chain's CDR3 is CASSLTRGGYTF. The CDR3 DNA reads TGTGCCAGCAGTTTAACCAGGGGTGGCTACACCTTC.

The chain has TRBV6-1 and TRBJ2-1, with 7 nucleotides matching TRBD1. V gave up 4 bases and J gave up 9 bases; unmatched junction bases: 6. This CDR3 comprises 13 residues. In germline, CDR1 is MNHNS, CDR2 SASEGT. CDR3 amino acids: CASSGRQGLEQFF. DNA of the CDR3: TGTGCCAGCAGTGGAAGACAGGGTCTTGAGCAGTTCTTC.

This clone showed up just once. The rearrangement joins TRBV28 to TRBJ2-7, with 7 bases aligning to TRBD2. Germline V gives CDR1 MDHEN, CDR2 SYDVKM. The CDR3 is 14 residues long. V lost 1 base, J lost 4 bases, and 4 bases stayed unmatched. The CDR3 loop is CASSLSQGLYEQYF. CDR3 bases: TGTGCCAGCAGTTTATCTCAGGGACTATACGAGCAGTACTTC.

The V and J genes are TRBV28 and TRBJ2-4, with 7 nucleotides matching TRBD1. V was clipped by 6 bases and J by 0 bases; unmatched bases: 5. The CDR3 has 15 amino acids. CDR1 is MDHEN and CDR2 is SYDVKM in the germline V gene. The CDR3 DNA is TGTGCCAGCAGCACAGGGGAAGAAGCCAAAAACATTCAGTACTTC. This translates into CASSTGEEAKNIQYF.

This chain uses TRBV7-3 with TRBJ2-5; 14 bases line up with TRBD2. V shed 3 bases and J 4 bases; nucleotides not matched to a gene: 1. This CDR3 contains 15 residues. Germline V lookup: CDR1 SGHTA, CDR2 FQGTGA. CDR3 coding DNA: TGTGCCAGCAGCTTTGGACTAGCGGGAGGAGAGACCCAGTACTTC. This codes for CASSFGLAGGETQYF. Complete variable domain (other parts from reference TRBV7-3 and TRBJ2-5): GAGVSQTPSNKVTEKGKYVELRCDPISGHTALYWYRQSLGQGPEFLIYFQGTGAADDSGLPNDRFFAVRPEGSVSTLKIQRTERGDSAVYLCASSFGLAGGETQYFGPGTRLLVL.

J is TRBJ1-1 and V is TRBV7-2, with D tentatively TRBD1 (5 bases). CDR3 length: 13 residues. The V gene's germline CDR1 is SGHTA and CDR2 FQGNSA. Deletions cut 3 bases from V and 2 bases from J, with 7 bases between. This CDR3 reads CASSFQGNTEAFF. CDR3 in DNA: TGTGCCAGCAGCTTCCAGGGCAACACTGAAGCTTTCTTT.

The J gene is TRBJ2-1, the V gene TRBV30; 9 bases agree with TRBD1. Trimming removed 5 bases from V and 0 bases from J; junction bases left unmatched: 8. The CDR3 consists of 16 residues. The germline gives CDR1 GTSNPN, CDR2 SVGIG (reference sequence). CDR3 region: CAWAKGQGLSYNEQFF. The CDR3 coding sequence is TGTGCCTGGGCCAAGGGACAGGGCCTCTCCTACAATGAGCAGTTCTTC. Combining the CDR3 with reference TRBV30 and TRBJ2-1 gives the whole variable domain SQTIHQWPATLVQPVGSPLSLECTVEGTSNPNLYWYRQAAGRGLQLLFYSVGIGQISSEVPQNLSASRPQDRQFILSSKKLLLSDSGFYLCAWAKGQGLSYNEQFFGPGTRLTVL.

The chain is built from TRBV2 and TRBJ2-1; tentatively, D is TRBD2 (5 bases). This CDR3 spans 12 amino acids. Deletions cut 10 bases from V and 4 bases from J, with 11 bases between. Germline-derived CDR1 and CDR2 are SNHLY and FYNNEI. The CDR3 region is CATKPGYNEQFF. The DNA for the CDR3 is TGTGCCACCAAGCCGGGGTACAATGAGCAGTTCTTC. The full variable domain, its missing parts supplied by reference TRBV2 and TRBJ2-1, is EPEVTQTPSHQVTQMGQEVILRCVPISNHLYFYWYRQILGQKVEFLVSFYNNEISEKSEIFDDQFSVERPDGSNFTLKIRSTKLEDSAMYFCATKPGYNEQFFGPGTRLTVL.

This clone has a handful of counts. The rearrangement links TRBV7-9 to TRBJ2-7; 7 nucleotides match TRBD1. Germline trimming cut 3 bases from V and 3 bases from J; bases unmatched to any gene: 5. The length of the CDR3 is 14 residues. In germline, CDR1 is SEHNR, CDR2 FQNEAQ (reference sequence). The CDR3 DNA reads TGTGCCAGCAGCTTGGCAGACAGGGTCTACGAGCAGTACTTC. Its protein is CASSLADRVYEQYF.

The chain recombines TRBV28 with TRBJ1-5, with TRBD1 as a possible D gene (6 bases). Trimming removed 8 bases from V and 2 bases from J, with 19 bases in between. CDR1 and CDR2 from the germline V gene are MDHEN and SYDVKM. The CDR3 is 16 residues long. The CDR3 here is CASGAFVGARNQPQHF. CDR3 in DNA: TGTGCCAGCGGAGCATTTGTGGGGGCTCGCAATCAGCCCCAGCATTTT.

The chain combines TRBV19 with TRBJ2-1; unclear D gene. With 3 bases removed from V and 5 bases from J, the gap between germline ends came to 5 bases. The CDR3 is made up of 12 amino acids. The germline CDR1 and CDR2 sequences are LNHDA and SQIVND (reference sequence). The CDR3 region has the DNA TGTGCCAGTAGTATCTGGCACAATGAGCAGTTCTTC. It codes for CASSIWHNEQFF.

The chain uses TRBV28 and TRBJ2-1; 11 bases are a match to TRBD2. Germline loops: CDR1 MDHEN, CDR2 SYDVKM. The CDR3 has 16 residues. The J segment lost 1 base and the V segment lost 5 bases, leaving 4 bases of the junction unmatched. DNA for the CDR3: TGTGCCAGCAGTCGATGGACTAGCGGGTCCTACAATGAGCAGTTCTTC. Protein: CASSRWTSGSYNEQFF. Filled out from reference TRBV28 and TRBJ2-1, the complete variable domain reads DVKVTQSSRYLVKRTGEKVFLECVQDMDHENMFWYRQDPGLGLRLIYFSYDVKMKEKGDIPEGYSVSREKKERFSLILESASTNQTSMYLCASSRWTSGSYNEQFFGPGTRLTVL.

V is TRBV6-5 and J is TRBJ2-3; possible D gene TRBD2, 6 bases. The germline CDR1 and CDR2 sequences are MNHEY and SVGAGI. V lost 2 bases, J lost 4 bases, and 10 bases lay in between. CDR3 length: 14 residues. CDR3 sequence reads: CASSYAGWADTQYF. The CDR3 DNA reads TGTGCCAGCAGTTACGCGGGGTGGGCAGATACGCAGTATTTT.